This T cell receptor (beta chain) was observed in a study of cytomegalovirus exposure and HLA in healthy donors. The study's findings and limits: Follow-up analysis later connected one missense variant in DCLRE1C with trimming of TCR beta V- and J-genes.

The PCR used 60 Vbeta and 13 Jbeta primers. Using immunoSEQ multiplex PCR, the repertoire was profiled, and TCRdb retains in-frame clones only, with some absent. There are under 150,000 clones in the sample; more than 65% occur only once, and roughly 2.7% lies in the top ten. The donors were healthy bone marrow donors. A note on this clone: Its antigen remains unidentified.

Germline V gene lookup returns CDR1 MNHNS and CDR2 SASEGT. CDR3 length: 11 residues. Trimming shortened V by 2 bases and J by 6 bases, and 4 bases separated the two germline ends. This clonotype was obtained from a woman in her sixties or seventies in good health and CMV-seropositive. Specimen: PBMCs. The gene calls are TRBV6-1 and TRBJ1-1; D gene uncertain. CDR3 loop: CASSEFAEAFF. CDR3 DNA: TGTGCCAGCAGTGAATTCGCTGAAGCTTTCTTT.